What follows describes a single T cell receptor beta chain. The junction departs from the called germline gene at one end, perhaps through a read error. Amplification used 60 Vbeta primers and 13 Jbeta primers. Clones were read by immunoSEQ multiplex PCR, and TCRdb kept only the in-frame ones, dropping some. The data contain 70,000 to 80,000 clones, approximately 82% of them singletons. Germline CDR1 SGHRS, CDR2 YFSETQ. The CDR3 spans 17 residues. These data originate in a study of cytomegalovirus exposure and HLA in healthy donors. This receptor was obtained from a man aged 18-30 years in good health and CMV-seronegative. V usage is TRBV5-1 and J usage is TRBJ1-4, with a tentative D call TRBD1 (5 bases). Sequencing was performed on PBMCs. CDR3 nucleotides: TGCGGCAGCAGCTTGGTCTCCCAGACAGCAACTAATGAAAAACTGATTTTT. Amino acids: CGSSLVSQTATNEKLIF.